Listed below are T cell receptor beta chains from one sample, sequenced in a study of response to subunit inactivated influenza vaccine. TCRdb processed the RT-PCR reads anew with MiXCR; each CDR3 protein has one entry. The sample contains 500,000 to 550,000 distinct CDR3 sequences, approximately 6.9% of which appear only once. Here the sequenced sample was PBMCs from blood, taken roughly 24 months after vaccination. Every receptor here comes from a man aged 50-75 years who received an inactivated influenza vaccine. CDR3s include the opening cysteine and the closing phenylalanine or tryptophan. The order of the fields is CDR3 length, V gene, J gene, clone size, D gene, CDR3 DNA, CDR3 protein. D genes are given only for firm matches. Only some rows state a clone size, as once, few, many or a class for expanded clones.

cdr3_length: 12; v_call: TRBV29-1; j_call: TRBJ2-7; clone_size: few; d_call: NA; cdr3_nt: TGCAGCGCCCTGACTAGTGTCTACGAGCAGTACTTC; cdr3_aa: CSALTSVYEQYF
cdr3_length: 14; v_call: TRBV4-3; j_call: TRBJ2-7; clone_size: NA; d_call: TRBD2; cdr3_nt: TGCGCCAGCAGCCAAGGATTAGCGGGGAACGAGCAGTACTTC; cdr3_aa: CASSQGLAGNEQYF
cdr3_length: 16; v_call: TRBV12-3/TRBV12-4; j_call: TRBJ2-3; clone_size: NA; d_call: TRBD2; cdr3_nt: TGTGCCAGCAGTCCCGTAGCGGGAGGGCTTACAGATACGCAGTATTTT; cdr3_aa: CASSPVAGGLTDTQYF
cdr3_length: 15; v_call: TRBV7-2; j_call: TRBJ2-1; clone_size: many; d_call: TRBD2; cdr3_nt: TGTGCCAGCAGCCTCACCGGGACTAACTACAATGAGCAGTTCTTC; cdr3_aa: CASSLTGTNYNEQFF
cdr3_length: 13; v_call: TRBV7-2; j_call: TRBJ2-3; clone_size: few; d_call: NA; cdr3_nt: TGTGCCAGCGGGGGTTTCTCAGATGATACGCAGTATTTT; cdr3_aa: CASGGFSDDTQYF
cdr3_length: 14; v_call: TRBV9; j_call: TRBJ2-7; clone_size: NA; d_call: NA; cdr3_nt: TGTGCCAGCAGCCCGGAGCCGGACAGCTACGAGCAGTACTTC; cdr3_aa: CASSPEPDSYEQYF
cdr3_length: 18; v_call: TRBV20-1; j_call: TRBJ2-7; clone_size: few; d_call: TRBD2; cdr3_nt: TGCAGTGCTAGAGATAGGACTAGCGGGAAGTCGCGGCTTTACGAGCAGTACTTC; cdr3_aa: CSARDRTSGKSRLYEQYF
cdr3_length: 12; v_call: TRBV20-1; j_call: TRBJ2-7; clone_size: few; d_call: TRBD1; cdr3_nt: TGCAGTGGTTGGACAGGGGGTCACGAGCAGTACTTC; cdr3_aa: CSGWTGGHEQYF
cdr3_length: 15; v_call: TRBV7-9; j_call: TRBJ2-5; clone_size: NA; d_call: TRBD2; cdr3_nt: TGTGCCAGCAGGGCAGCGGGACTAGCGGGACAGACCCAGTACTTC; cdr3_aa: CASRAAGLAGQTQYF
cdr3_length: 13; v_call: TRBV11-2; j_call: TRBJ2-1; clone_size: many; d_call: NA; cdr3_nt: TGTGCCAGCAGGCGGGGCAGTTACAATGAGCAGTTCTTC; cdr3_aa: CASRRGSYNEQFF
cdr3_length: 13; v_call: TRBV7-7; j_call: TRBJ2-5; clone_size: NA; d_call: NA; cdr3_nt: TGTGCTAGCAGCTTAGGGACTGAAGGAACCCAGTACTTC; cdr3_aa: CASSLGTEGTQYF
cdr3_length: 12; v_call: TRBV23-1; j_call: TRBJ1-4; clone_size: few; d_call: NA; cdr3_nt: TGCGGCTCGGCGGGACGGAATGAAAAACTGTTTTTT; cdr3_aa: CGSAGRNEKLFF
cdr3_length: 15; v_call: TRBV18; j_call: TRBJ1-4; clone_size: few; d_call: NA; cdr3_nt: TGTGCCAGCTCACCACCAGGGCTGCCTAATGAAAAACTGTTTTTT; cdr3_aa: CASSPPGLPNEKLFF
cdr3_length: 18; v_call: TRBV11-1; j_call: TRBJ2-1; clone_size: few; d_call: TRBD2; cdr3_nt: TGTGCCAGCAGCTTAGGCGGGAGGATACTCTCCTCCTACAATGAGCAGTTCTTC; cdr3_aa: CASSLGGRILSSYNEQFF
cdr3_length: 15; v_call: TRBV29-1; j_call: TRBJ2-2; clone_size: few; d_call: NA; cdr3_nt: TGCAGCGTTGAAGATCCGCACCGGGGAACCGGGGAGCTGTTTTTT; cdr3_aa: CSVEDPHRGTGELFF
cdr3_length: 13; v_call: TRBV5-1; j_call: TRBJ1-6; clone_size: few; d_call: NA; cdr3_nt: TGCGCCAGCAGCCCCGAATCCTATTCACCCCTCCACTTT; cdr3_aa: CASSPESYSPLHF
cdr3_length: 13; v_call: TRBV20-1; j_call: TRBJ2-2; clone_size: NA; d_call: NA; cdr3_nt: TGCAGTGCTAGAGTTCAGGCCACCGGGGAGCTGTTTTTT; cdr3_aa: CSARVQATGELFF
cdr3_length: 15; v_call: TRBV3-1; j_call: TRBJ2-5; clone_size: NA; d_call: NA; cdr3_nt: TGTGCCAGCAGCCAAGATCCAGGGAACCAAGAGACCCAGTACTTC; cdr3_aa: CASSQDPGNQETQYF
cdr3_length: 14; v_call: TRBV6-5; j_call: TRBJ2-7; clone_size: many; d_call: TRBD2; cdr3_nt: TGTGCCAGCAGTTACTCACGGGGGGCCTACGAGCAGTACTTC; cdr3_aa: CASSYSRGAYEQYF
cdr3_length: 14; v_call: TRBV5-1; j_call: TRBJ1-1; clone_size: NA; d_call: NA; cdr3_nt: TGCGCCAGCAGCGGGACACAGGGGAACACTGAAGCTTTCTTT; cdr3_aa: CASSGTQGNTEAFF
cdr3_length: 13; v_call: TRBV7-2; j_call: TRBJ2-3; clone_size: many; d_call: NA; cdr3_nt: TGTGCCAGCAGCATTCGAAGGGGAGATACGCAGTATTTT; cdr3_aa: CASSIRRGDTQYF
cdr3_length: 16; v_call: TRBV20-1; j_call: TRBJ2-3; clone_size: NA; d_call: TRBD2; cdr3_nt: TGCAGTGCTAGAGTAGCGGGAATGAGTTTTACAGATACGCAGTATTTT; cdr3_aa: CSARVAGMSFTDTQYF
cdr3_length: 14; v_call: TRBV4-3; j_call: TRBJ2-3; clone_size: NA; d_call: NA; cdr3_nt: TGCGCCAGCAGCCACGCAGAGGGGACAAGGGCGCAGTATTTT; cdr3_aa: CASSHAEGTRAQYF
cdr3_length: 14; v_call: TRBV5-1; j_call: TRBJ1-1; clone_size: NA; d_call: NA; cdr3_nt: TGCGCCAGCAGCGTGAGACCGGAGAACACTGAAGCTTTCTTT; cdr3_aa: CASSVRPENTEAFF
cdr3_length: 13; v_call: TRBV5-1; j_call: TRBJ2-1; clone_size: few; d_call: TRBD1; cdr3_nt: TGCGCCAGCAGCTTGGAGGACAGGGCGCCAAAGTTCTTC; cdr3_aa: CASSLEDRAPKFF
cdr3_length: 11; v_call: TRBV6-2/TRBV6-3; j_call: TRBJ2-7; clone_size: many; d_call: NA; cdr3_nt: TGTGCCAGCAGCCATGCGGGCGAGCAGTACTTC; cdr3_aa: CASSHAGEQYF
cdr3_length: 15; v_call: TRBV20-1; j_call: TRBJ1-6; clone_size: NA; d_call: TRBD1; cdr3_nt: TGCAGTGCTAGAGGGGGACAGGGATCTCTAGGACCCCTCCACTTT; cdr3_aa: CSARGGQGSLGPLHF
cdr3_length: 14; v_call: TRBV9; j_call: TRBJ2-7; clone_size: few; d_call: TRBD1; cdr3_nt: TGTGCCAGCAGCGTAGACCCCGGGACAGAGCATCCCTACTTC; cdr3_aa: CASSVDPGTEHPYF
cdr3_length: 13; v_call: TRBV4-2; j_call: TRBJ2-7; clone_size: NA; d_call: NA; cdr3_nt: TGTGCCAGCAGCCAAGAGTGGGGTTACGAGCAGTACTTC; cdr3_aa: CASSQEWGYEQYF
cdr3_length: 16; v_call: TRBV7-3; j_call: TRBJ2-5; clone_size: NA; d_call: TRBD2; cdr3_nt: TGTGCCAGCAGCCGAGGAGGACTAGCGGAGCAAGAGACCCAGTACTTC; cdr3_aa: CASSRGGLAEQETQYF
cdr3_length: 14; v_call: TRBV12-3/TRBV12-4; j_call: TRBJ2-7; clone_size: many; d_call: NA; cdr3_nt: TGTGCCAGCAGTTTCTCTTACGGGAGCTACGAGCAGTACTTC; cdr3_aa: CASSFSYGSYEQYF
cdr3_length: 15; v_call: TRBV6-5; j_call: TRBJ2-3; clone_size: NA; d_call: NA; cdr3_nt: TGTGCCAGCAGTTACTCAGGGTCCTCCACAGATACGCAGTATTTT; cdr3_aa: CASSYSGSSTDTQYF
cdr3_length: 15; v_call: TRBV5-1; j_call: TRBJ1-4; clone_size: few; d_call: TRBD1; cdr3_nt: TGCGCCAGCAGCTCCCGTGGGACAGGGATTGAAAAACTGTTTTTT; cdr3_aa: CASSSRGTGIEKLFF
cdr3_length: 16; v_call: TRBV4-3; j_call: TRBJ2-3; clone_size: NA; d_call: TRBD1; cdr3_nt: TGCGCCAGCAGCCACGGGACAGCCCGGGGCACAGATACGCAGTATTTT; cdr3_aa: CASSHGTARGTDTQYF
cdr3_length: 16; v_call: TRBV6-2/TRBV6-3; j_call: TRBJ2-1; clone_size: NA; d_call: TRBD1; cdr3_nt: TGTGCCAGCAGTTATACCCGGGACAGGGGCTACAATGAGCAGTTCTTC; cdr3_aa: CASSYTRDRGYNEQFF
cdr3_length: 16; v_call: TRBV4-2; j_call: TRBJ2-7; clone_size: NA; d_call: NA; cdr3_nt: TGTGCCAGCAGCCAAGTATCCTCCGGCCGAGCCTACGAGCAGTACTTC; cdr3_aa: CASSQVSSGRAYEQYF
cdr3_length: 15; v_call: TRBV7-2; j_call: TRBJ2-3; clone_size: NA; d_call: TRBD2; cdr3_nt: TGTGCCAGCAACTACGGGGGGGAAAGCACAGATACGCAGTATTTT; cdr3_aa: CASNYGGESTDTQYF
cdr3_length: 14; v_call: TRBV5-1; j_call: TRBJ1-1; clone_size: many; d_call: NA; cdr3_nt: TGCGCCAGCAGCTTGGAAGGGGGAAGGACTGAAGCTTTCTTT; cdr3_aa: CASSLEGGRTEAFF
cdr3_length: 17; v_call: TRBV21-1; j_call: TRBJ2-5; clone_size: NA; d_call: NA; cdr3_nt: TGTGCCAGCAGCAAACGGGACACGACTAGCCGCCAAGAGACCCAGTACTTC; cdr3_aa: CASSKRDTTSRQETQYF
cdr3_length: 16; v_call: TRBV7-2; j_call: TRBJ2-3; clone_size: NA; d_call: NA; cdr3_nt: TGTGCCAGCAGCCCCACGAGGGGGACCCTCACAGATACGCAGTATTTT; cdr3_aa: CASSPTRGTLTDTQYF
cdr3_length: 16; v_call: TRBV25-1; j_call: TRBJ2-7; clone_size: many; d_call: NA; cdr3_nt: TGTGCCAGCAGCGGACTAGGACAGGACACATCCTACGAGCAGTACTTC; cdr3_aa: CASSGLGQDTSYEQYF
cdr3_length: 13; v_call: TRBV6-5; j_call: TRBJ1-5; clone_size: NA; d_call: TRBD1; cdr3_nt: TGTGCCAGCAGTTCGGGACAGATTCAGCCCCAGCATTTT; cdr3_aa: CASSSGQIQPQHF
cdr3_length: 13; v_call: TRBV10-1; j_call: TRBJ1-5; clone_size: NA; d_call: NA; cdr3_nt: TGCGCCACCTTAAAACGCTACCATCAGCCCCAGCATTTT; cdr3_aa: CATLKRYHQPQHF
cdr3_length: 13; v_call: TRBV7-2; j_call: TRBJ2-5; clone_size: many; d_call: NA; cdr3_nt: TGTGCCAGCAGCTTAGGTGAACGGGAGACCCAGTACTTC; cdr3_aa: CASSLGERETQYF
cdr3_length: 15; v_call: TRBV20-1; j_call: TRBJ2-3; clone_size: few; d_call: NA; cdr3_nt: TGCAGTGCTATTAAACTAGGCCTAGGGGTAGATACGCAGTATTTT; cdr3_aa: CSAIKLGLGVDTQYF
cdr3_length: 15; v_call: TRBV30; j_call: TRBJ2-2; clone_size: few; d_call: NA; cdr3_nt: TGTGCCTGGAGGAAAACTAGCCTGAACACCGGGGAGCTGTTTTTT; cdr3_aa: CAWRKTSLNTGELFF
cdr3_length: 15; v_call: TRBV6-2/TRBV6-3; j_call: TRBJ2-7; clone_size: NA; d_call: TRBD1; cdr3_nt: TGTGCCAGCAGTTATCGGGAACAGGGGCCTTACGAGCAGTACTTC; cdr3_aa: CASSYREQGPYEQYF
cdr3_length: 15; v_call: TRBV5-1; j_call: TRBJ2-2; clone_size: many; d_call: TRBD1; cdr3_nt: TGCGCCAGCAGCCACGGGACAGGCGTCACCGGGGAGCTGTTTTTT; cdr3_aa: CASSHGTGVTGELFF
cdr3_length: 17; v_call: TRBV24-1; j_call: TRBJ2-1; clone_size: many; d_call: TRBD1; cdr3_nt: TGTGCCACCAGTGATTTTACTGGGACAGACTCCTACAATGAGCAGTTCTTC; cdr3_aa: CATSDFTGTDSYNEQFF